This passage covers 7 T cell receptor beta chains from one sample sequenced in a study of blood T cell repertoires in COVID-19. This table comes from immunoSEQ multiplex PCR, and its TCRdb copy is limited to in-frame clones, with some not included. The data contain 230,000 or so clones, around 80% of them singletons. The sequenced sample was peripheral blood. These receptors all come from a man between 40 and 49 years old with active or convalescent COVID-19.

The genes are TRBV7-9 and TRBJ1-4, with D tentatively TRBD1 (5 bases). Germline CDR1 SEHNR, CDR2 FQNEAQ (reference sequence). The CDR3 totals 13 residues. Trimming removed 7 bases from V and 5 bases from J, with 11 bases in between. The CDR3 is CASTRQNNEKLFF. The CDR3 coding sequence is TGTGCCAGCACCCGACAGAACAATGAAAAACTGTTTTTT.

The chain employs TRBV10-2 and TRBJ1-5; 9 nucleotides align to TRBD1. The CDR3 has 15 residues. Germline V lookup: CDR1 WSHSY, CDR2 SAAADI. V lost 6 bases, J lost 0 bases, and 3 bases stayed unmatched. The CDR3 loop reads CASSRTGDSNQPQHF. The CDR3, as DNA: TGCGCCAGCAGCCGGACAGGGGATAGCAATCAGCCCCAGCATTTT.

This chain joins TRBV20-1 and TRBJ2-7; the match to TRBD2 covers 8 bases. After removal of 6 bases from V and 7 bases from J, the junction contained 14 bases not matched to a gene. Germline lookup yields CDR1 DFQATT and CDR2 SNEGSKA (reference sequence). This CDR3 is built from 14 residues. CDR3 nucleotides: TGCAGTGCGAGTGTGGCGGGAGGCCTTTGGGAGCAGTACTTC. Protein: CSASVAGGLWEQYF.

This clone has more than one count but fewer than ten. This chain connects TRBV9 to TRBJ2-1; 7 nucleotides line up with TRBD1. Per the germline V gene, CDR1 is SGDLS and CDR2 is YYNGEE. V shed 0 bases, J shed 3 bases, and the junction held 3 bases outside the gene matches. The CDR3 consists of 15 residues. This CDR3 reads CASSVGQGYYNEQFF. As DNA, the CDR3 is TGTGCCAGCAGCGTAGGACAGGGTTACTACAATGAGCAGTTCTTC.

The J gene is TRBJ1-2, the V gene TRBV3-1 (or the pseudogene TRBV3-2), with TRBD1 matching over 8 bases. Germline V CDR1 and CDR2: LGHDT, YNNKEL (reference sequence). This CDR3 region has 14 residues. The V segment lost 1 base and the J segment 14 bases; nucleotides outside the gene matches: 12. The CDR3 DNA sequence: TGTGCCAGCAGCCAAGGTGGGACAGGAGTTCCCGGGACCTTC. Amino acids: CASSQGGTGVPGTF.

This rearrangement joins TRBV6-2 or TRBV6-3 to TRBJ1-2; the D is unclear. Deletions cut 0 bases from V and 4 bases from J, with 12 bases between. Per germline, CDR1 MNHEY and CDR2 SVGEGT. This CDR3 is built from 15 residues. For the CDR3, the DNA is TGTGCCAGCAGTTACTCGACTGGGTCAGTCTATGGCTACACCTTC. Translated, it gives CASSYSTGSVYGYTF.

V usage is TRBV6-2 or TRBV6-3 and J usage is TRBJ1-2; perhaps TRBD1 as D (5 bases). The V end lost 0 bases, the J end lost 7 bases, and 12 bases lay between the germline ends. The CDR3 runs to 14 residues. Germline CDR1 MNHEY, CDR2 SVGEGT. This CDR3 reads CASSYSILRVGYTF. CDR3 DNA: TGTGCCAGCAGTTACTCGATTCTCAGGGTTGGCTACACCTTC.